The 15 T cell receptor beta chains in this list originate from one sample, sequenced in a study of T cell repertoires in cytomegalovirus infection. These receptors are not linked to any known antigen. Each CDR3 protein gets one entry after TCRdb re-called the reads with MiXCR. The sample has about half a million distinct CDR3 sequences; about 33% are singletons. The sample in question was cultured PBMCs, obtained from culture after CMV antigen stimulation. The receptors stem from a human donor in good health (CMV status not recorded). Some clones in this sample may be carry-over from other donors' samples.

The genes are TRBV11-3 and TRBJ2-2, with D possibly being TRBD1 or TRBD2 (5 bases each). Trimming left V 5 bases short and J 1 base short, with 14 bases between. Germline-derived CDR1 and CDR2 are SGHNT and YENEEA. This CDR3 comprises 16 residues. For the CDR3, the DNA is TGTGCCAGCAGCCCCCAGGGAGTTAAGAACACCGGGGAGCTGTTTTTT. This translates into CASSPQGVKNTGELFF.

V gene TRBV28 combines with J gene TRBJ1-2; D unclear. Germline V gives CDR1 MDHEN, CDR2 SYDVKM. Trimming removed 4 bases from V and 3 bases from J, with 15 bases in between. The CDR3 is 15 amino acids. CDR3 protein: CASSSVGEDHYGYTF. The CDR3 DNA reads TGTGCCAGCAGTTCCGTTGGGGAGGACCACTATGGCTACACCTTC.

This clonotype was detected a few times. This sequence joins TRBV12-3 or TRBV12-4 and TRBJ1-3; no clear D. This CDR3 is 16 amino acids long. V was clipped by 6 bases and J by 0 bases, with 15 bases between them. The CDR3 protein is CASSPGVLLSGNTIYF. The CDR3 DNA reads TGTGCCAGCAGCCCCGGGGTGCTCCTCTCTGGAAACACCATATATTTT.

This clonotype was seen a few times. As DNA, the CDR3 is TGTGCCAGCAGGGGACAGACCTACGAGCAGTACGTC. This translates into CASRGQTYEQYV. The gene calls are TRBV6-1 and TRBJ2-7; 7 bases align to TRBD1. CDR3 length: 12 residues. Trimming cost V 6 bases and J 2 bases; bases outside gene matches: 1. Germline-derived CDR1 and CDR2 are MNHNS and SASEGT.

This clonotype was counted between two and nine times. V is TRBV12-3 or TRBV12-4 and J is TRBJ1-1, with 11 bases fitting TRBD1. The CDR3 runs 14 residues. J lost 2 bases, V lost 6 bases, and 2 bases had no gene match. The CDR3 nucleotides read TGTGCCAGCAGCGGACAGGGGGCAAACACTGAAGCTTTCTTT. The encoded protein is CASSGQGANTEAFF.

This chain connects TRBV2 to TRBJ2-2; 7 bases fit TRBD1. Looked up from germline, CDR1 is SNHLY and CDR2 is FYNNEI. CDR3 size: 14 residues. The J segment lost 4 bases and the V segment lost 6 bases, leaving 5 bases of the junction unmatched. The CDR3 bases are TGTGCCAGCAGAGTCGACAGGGCCACCGGGGAGCTGTTTTTT. Translation: CASRVDRATGELFF.

The gene calls are TRBV7-8 and TRBJ2-7, with D perhaps being TRBD1 or TRBD2 (7 bases each). V lost 5 bases and J lost 9, with 23 bases in between. Germline values: CDR1 SGHVS, CDR2 FQNEAQ. The CDR3 consists of 15 residues. The DNA of the CDR3 is TGTGCCAGCAGCGTAAGACGGACAGGACTAGATGTGCAGTACGTC. This sequence encodes CASSVRRTGLDVQYV.

The V gene is TRBV5-4, the J gene TRBJ2-3; 7 bases fit TRBD2. The CDR3 loop spans 16 amino acids. CDR1 SGHNT and CDR2 YYREEE come from the germline V gene (reference sequence). V lost 4 bases to trimming and J lost 9 bases; unmatched junction nucleotides: 17. DNA for the CDR3: TGTGCCAGCAGCCGACGCGAGGGGAGGGCCTTGGTAACGCAGTATTTT. This gives the protein CASSRREGRALVTQYF. Full variable domain (missing parts from reference TRBV5-4 and TRBJ2-3): ETGVTQSPTHLIKTRGQQVTLRCSSQSGHNTVSWYQQALGQGPQFIFQYYREEENGRGNFPPRFSGLQFPNYSSELNVNALELDDSALYLCASSRREGRALVTQYFGPGTRLTVL.

This chain connects TRBV7-2 to TRBJ2-3; a possible D gene is TRBD2 (5 bases). The CDR3 totals 16 residues. Germline V gene lookup returns CDR1 SGHTA and CDR2 FQGNSA. Trimming removed 1 base from V and 0 bases from J, with 11 bases in between. The CDR3 region is CASSLVDSASTDTQYF. CDR3 nucleotides: TGTGCCAGCAGCTTAGTTGATAGCGCAAGCACAGATACGCAGTATTTT.

This clonotype has only a few counts. V gene TRBV7-8 combines with J gene TRBJ2-1; TRBD2 agrees at 13 bases. CDR1 is SGHVS and CDR2 is FQNEAQ in the germline V gene. The length of the CDR3 is 17 residues. V shed 7 bases, J shed 0 bases, and the junction held 6 bases outside the gene matches. The CDR3 nucleotides are TGTGCCAGCATCTATCGGACTAGCGGGGGCTCCTACAATGAGCAGTTCTTC. Protein product: CASIYRTSGGSYNEQFF.

This sequence joins TRBV12-3 or TRBV12-4 and TRBJ2-1; TRBD2 aligns across 7 bases. The trim removed 5 bases at V and 6 bases at J, leaving 10 bases unmatched. This CDR3 has 15 residues. The CDR3 coding sequence is TGTGCCAGCAGTCAAGGCGCGGGAGCCTTCAATGAGCAGTTCTTC. Translation gives CASSQGAGAFNEQFF.

The rearrangement uses TRBV23-1 and TRBJ2-6, with D unresolved. TRBV23-1 is an ORF; its function is uncertain. V was cut by 5 bases and J by 4 bases, with 9 bases left in between. This CDR3 has 14 residues. The CDR3 nucleotides read TGCGCCAGCAGTAAAGGCCCGGGGGCCAACGTCCTGACTTTC. This codes for CASSKGPGANVLTF.

This clonotype was seen more than once but under ten times. The rearrangement joins TRBV19 to TRBJ1-2; D not certain. V shed 7 bases and J shed 1 base, with 13 bases lying between them. Per the germline V gene, CDR1 is LNHDA and CDR2 is SQIVND (reference sequence). The CDR3 contains 14 residues. The CDR3 reads CASTRRDINYGYTF. The CDR3 coding sequence is TGTGCCAGTACCCGCCGGGATATTAACTATGGCTACACCTTC.

This clonotype came up a few times. The rearrangement links TRBV7-2 to TRBJ2-4; 8 nucleotides align to TRBD2. J gave up 8 bases and V 2 bases, and 11 bases lay outside the gene matches. Germline-derived CDR1 and CDR2 are SGHTA and FQGNSA. The CDR3 is 16 amino acids. CDR3 sequence: CASSLFGSGKADIQYF. The CDR3 region has the DNA TGTGCCAGCAGCTTATTCGGTAGCGGGAAGGCTGACATTCAGTACTTC.

This rearrangement joins TRBV12-3 or TRBV12-4 to TRBJ1-2, with D perhaps matching TRBD1 (5 bases). CDR3 length: 12 amino acids. V was pared by 6 bases and J by 5 bases, with 10 bases between. The CDR3 sequence: CASRGPGYGYTF. The DNA of the CDR3 is TGTGCCAGCAGGGGACCAGGTTATGGCTACACCTTC.